These 12 T cell receptor beta chains were sequenced from one sample in a study of blood T cell repertoires in COVID-19. Only in-frame clones appear in the TCRdb table, and some are missing; sequencing was by immunoSEQ multiplex PCR. The sample lists around 250,000 clones, 88% occurring once. Sequencing was performed on PBMCs or T cells enriched from blood (not recorded which). The receptors originated from a middle-aged woman who had been exposed to COVID-19.

The chain is built from TRBV5-6 and TRBJ1-1; 7 nucleotides line up with TRBD1. The CDR3 has 16 residues. With V trimmed by 2 bases and J by 4 bases, 11 bases remained unmatched. Germline lookup yields CDR1 SGHDT and CDR2 YYEEEE. CDR3 sequence reads: CASSFGVRGVGTEAFF. The DNA for the CDR3 is TGTGCCAGCAGCTTTGGGGTCAGGGGGGTGGGCACTGAAGCTTTCTTT. The full variable domain, with the rest looked up from reference TRBV5-6 and TRBJ1-1, is DAGVTQSPTHLIKTRGQQVTLRCSPKSGHDTVSWYQQALGQGPQFIFQYYEEEERQRGNFPDRFSGHQFPNYSSELNVNALLLGDSALYLCASSFGVRGVGTEAFFGQGTRLTVV.

This chain connects TRBV7-2 to TRBJ2-1, with 7 bases fitting TRBD1. This CDR3 is built from 15 residues. J lost 0 bases, V lost 7 bases, and 6 bases had no gene match. Per germline, CDR1 SGHTA and CDR2 FQGNSA. CDR3 DNA sequence: TGTGCCAGCATAACAGGGGCCAGCTCCTACAATGAGCAGTTCTTC. This sequence encodes CASITGASSYNEQFF.

V and J are TRBV11-2 and TRBJ1-1; TRBD1 matches at 11 bases. The CDR3 contains 13 residues. In germline, CDR1 is SGHAT, CDR2 FQNNGV. With 8 bases clipped from V and 8 bases from J, the junction kept 7 bases outside the gene matches. This CDR3 is CASRGQGAPEAFF. Here the CDR3 DNA reads TGTGCCAGCCGAGGACAGGGGGCGCCGGAAGCTTTCTTT.

The chain couples TRBV10-3 to TRBJ1-1, with 10 bases matching TRBD1. Looked up from germline, CDR1 is ENHRY and CDR2 is SYGVKD. The trim removed 10 bases at V and 1 base at J, leaving 6 bases unmatched. The CDR3 is 14 amino acids. The CDR3 nucleotides are TGTGCCACTCAGACAGGGGGCTCGAACACTGAAGCTTTCTTT. Amino acids: CATQTGGSNTEAFF.

The V and J genes are TRBV11-2 and TRBJ1-1; TRBD1 agrees at 7 bases. CDR3 size: 15 residues. Trimming took 5 bases from V and 1 from J; bases not matched to a gene: 7. Germline values: CDR1 SGHAT, CDR2 FQNNGV. This CDR3 is CASSPTGTANTEAFF. The CDR3 coding sequence is TGTGCCAGCAGCCCGACCGGGACAGCGAACACTGAAGCTTTCTTT.

V usage is TRBV15 and J usage is TRBJ2-1; D possibly corresponds to TRBD2 (5 bases). This CDR3 is 15 amino acids long. CDR1 is LNHNV, CDR2 YYDKDF, per germline (reference sequence). The germline V and J ends were trimmed by 1 base and 6 bases, with 13 bases remaining between them. Here the CDR3 reads CATSRGADWSNEQFF. The CDR3 coding sequence is TGTGCCACCAGCAGAGGAGCGGACTGGTCCAATGAGCAGTTCTTC.

The rearrangement links TRBV9 to TRBJ1-6; TRBD1 might be the D (5 bases). The CDR3 spans 15 residues. Looked up from germline, CDR1 is SGDLS and CDR2 is YYNGEE. V was cut by 4 bases and J by 2 bases, with 10 bases left in between. CDR3 in amino acids: CASSLRQTYNSPLHF. The CDR3 DNA follows: TGTGCCAGCAGCCTCAGACAGACCTATAATTCACCCCTCCACTTT. Complete variable domain (other parts from reference TRBV9 and TRBJ1-6): DSGVTQTPKHLITATGQRVTLRCSPRSGDLSVYWYQQSLDQGLQFLIQYYNGEERAKGNILERFSAQQFPDLHSELNLSSLELGDSALYFCASSLRQTYNSPLHFGNGTRLTVT.

This clone was detected once. The J gene is TRBJ2-2, the V gene TRBV9, with 9 bases aligning to TRBD1. The J segment lost 3 bases and the V segment lost 4 bases, leaving 7 bases of the junction unmatched. The CDR3 runs 16 residues. Germline loops: CDR1 SGDLS, CDR2 YYNGEE. The CDR3: CASSPRDRVYTGELFF. CDR3 in DNA: TGTGCCAGCAGCCCTCGGGACAGGGTGTACACCGGGGAGCTGTTTTTT.

V is TRBV9 and J is TRBJ2-1; 13 bases are a match to TRBD2. Losses at the gene ends were 0 bases for V and 7 bases for J; bases not matched to a gene: 4. CDR3 length equals 16 residues. From germline, CDR1 is SGDLS and CDR2 YYNGEE. The CDR3 DNA reads as TGTGCCAGCAGCGTAGTCCCACTAGCGGGAGGGAATGAGCAGTTCTTC. Protein: CASSVVPLAGGNEQFF.

The J gene is TRBJ2-3, the V gene TRBV4-2; D not certain. The CDR3 is made up of 15 amino acids. V lost 4 bases to trimming and J lost 2 bases, with 13 bases between them. Germline lookup yields CDR1 LGHNA and CDR2 YNFKEQ. CDR3 protein: CASSLLGGFTDTQYF. The CDR3 region has the DNA TGTGCCAGCAGCCTCTTAGGCGGATTCACAGATACGCAGTATTTT.

The J gene is TRBJ1-5, the V gene TRBV27, with D maybe TRBD1 (5 bases). The ends were cut back, 7 bases at V and 0 bases at J, with 13 bases in the middle. The CDR3 spans 15 residues. The germline gives CDR1 MNHEY, CDR2 SMNVEV (reference sequence). DNA for the CDR3: TGTGCCAGCAACCAAGACAGATATAGCAATCAGCCCCAGCATTTT. It encodes CASNQDRYSNQPQHF.

This rearrangement joins TRBV4-1 to TRBJ1-5; a weak D match, TRBD1 (5 bases). This CDR3 region has 16 residues. Per the germline V gene, CDR1 is MGHRA and CDR2 is YSYEKL. V was pared by 1 base and J by 1 base, with 11 bases between. CDR3 protein: CASSQGAGPSNQPQHF. The DNA of the CDR3 is TGCGCCAGCAGCCAAGGGGCAGGGCCGAGCAATCAGCCCCAGCATTTT.